The next 3 T cell receptor beta chains were all read from a single sample in a study of cytomegalovirus exposure and HLA in healthy donors. Researchers ran the PCR with 60 Vbeta and 13 Jbeta primers. The table came from immunoSEQ multiplex PCR; TCRdb's copy has only in-frame clones and leaves some out. Among 150,000 or so clones listed, more than 8% were seen once. The sample was PBMCs. These receptors came from a man aged 50 to 60 in good health and CMV-seronegative.

V usage is TRBV5-4 and J usage is TRBJ2-2; 10 nucleotides line up with TRBD2. Trimming took 3 bases from V and 0 from J; bases not matched to a gene: 2. The CDR3 runs 16 residues. The germline CDR1 and CDR2 sequences are SGHNT and YYREEE (reference sequence). This chain's CDR3 is CASSSTSGANTGELFF. CDR3 coding DNA: TGTGCCAGCAGCTCTACTAGCGGGGCGAACACCGGGGAGCTGTTTTTT.

The V call is TRBV5-1, the J call TRBJ2-7; TRBD2 matches 8 bases. Germline V gene sequence: CDR1 SGHRS, CDR2 YFSETQ. The CDR3 consists of 14 residues. After removal of 7 bases from V and 0 bases from J, the junction contained 6 bases not matched to a gene. The CDR3 bases are TGCGCCAGCGGGACGGGGGGGAGCTCCTACGAGCAGTACTTC. Translated: CASGTGGSSYEQYF.

The chain employs TRBV27 and TRBJ2-2; TRBD2 matches 10 bases. V was clipped by 11 bases and J by 6 bases; unmatched bases: 6. The CDR3 sequence is 13 residues long. Germline V gene sequence: CDR1 MNHEY, CDR2 SMNVEV (reference sequence). CDR3 sequence (DNA): TGTGCCGCGGGAGCGGGAGGGGCCGGGGAGCTGTTTTTT. Translated: CAAGAGGAGELFF.